The next 29 T cell receptor beta chains were all read from a single sample in a study of blood T cell repertoires in COVID-19. TCRdb's table, derived via immunoSEQ multiplex PCR, lists solely in-frame clones and lacks some. The table lists under 250,000 clones, about nine tenths of them singletons. Specimen: peripheral blood. These receptors were taken from a man in his thirties or forties with COVID-19, enrolled during active disease.

This clone was observed a handful of times. J is TRBJ2-3 and V is TRBV7-2; TRBD2 agrees at 14 bases. From germline, CDR1 is SGHTA and CDR2 FQGNSA. The junction had 9 bases not matched to a gene; V was cut back by 5 bases and J by 5 bases. CDR3 length: 17 amino acids. The DNA of the CDR3 is TGTGCCAGCAGCCTCGGACTAGCGGGGGGCCCTCAAGATACGCAGTATTTT. Amino acid sequence: CASSLGLAGGPQDTQYF.

The J gene is TRBJ1-6, the V gene TRBV9; the D gene is possibly TRBD1 (5 bases). The V and J ends lost 3 bases and 0 bases respectively, with 16 bases between them. The CDR3 is 18 residues long. The germline V gene has CDR1 SGDLS and CDR2 YYNGEE. The CDR3 DNA follows: TGTGCCAGCAGCGCGGGGGTTGACGGCCGCTCCTATAATTCACCCCTCCACTTT. The encoded protein is CASSAGVDGRSYNSPLHF.

This rearrangement joins TRBV19 to TRBJ1-2; TRBD1 matches at 10 bases. In germline, CDR1 is LNHDA, CDR2 SQIVND (reference sequence). The CDR3 has 15 residues. Trimming at V came to 6 bases and at J to 5 bases, leaving 9 bases not matched to a gene. In DNA form, the CDR3 reads TGTGCCAGTAGCCGGGACAGGGGCGTAGGATATGGCTACACCTTC. Residues: CASSRDRGVGYGYTF.

This sequence joins TRBV19 and TRBJ1-1; 7 bases align to TRBD1. There are 15 residues in the CDR3. J was trimmed by 0 bases and V by 5 bases; bases with no gene match: 6. Germline CDR1 LNHDA, CDR2 SQIVND (reference sequence). The CDR3 DNA reads as TGTGCCAGTAGTCTCACAGGGGCCATGAACACTGAAGCTTTCTTT. Its protein product is CASSLTGAMNTEAFF.

The chain employs TRBV2 and TRBJ1-5; 7 bases agree with TRBD1. The germline CDR1 and CDR2 sequences are SNHLY and FYNNEI. V was clipped by 4 bases and J by 7 bases; unmatched bases: 7. The CDR3 consists of 14 residues. CDR3 loop: CASSATGIRQPQHF. The CDR3 DNA reads as TGTGCCAGCAGTGCGACAGGGATAAGGCAGCCCCAGCATTTT.

V usage is TRBV2 and J usage is TRBJ1-2, with TRBD1 matching over 9 bases. Trimming took 5 bases from V and 6 from J; bases not matched to a gene: 7. The CDR3 length is 14 residues. Germline lookup yields CDR1 SNHLY and CDR2 FYNNEI. CDR3 amino acids: CASSTWTGEDGYTF. CDR3 nucleotides: TGTGCCAGCAGTACGTGGACAGGGGAAGATGGCTACACCTTC.

The chain's CDR3 is CASSQGGLAVFGELFF. In DNA, the CDR3 is TGCGCCAGCAGCCAAGGGGGCCTAGCGGTTTTCGGGGAGCTGTTTTTT. The rearrangement joins TRBV4-3 to TRBJ2-2; TRBD2 matches 7 bases. The V segment lost 1 base and the J segment 7 bases; nucleotides outside the gene matches: 9. CDR1 and CDR2 from the germline V gene are LGHNA and YSLEER. The CDR3 sequence is 16 residues long.

The V gene is TRBV18, the J gene TRBJ1-2; maybe TRBD1 (5 bases). Germline V gene lookup returns CDR1 KGHSH and CDR2 LQKENI. The V end was cut by 4 bases, the J end by 4 bases, with 13 bases between. The CDR3 runs 14 residues. CDR3 loop: CASSLPGLLYGYTF. In nucleotides, the CDR3 is TGTGCCAGCTCACTACCGGGACTGCTCTATGGCTACACCTTC.

The rearrangement links TRBV7-9 to TRBJ2-5, with 8 bases fitting TRBD2. The CDR3 contains 16 residues. CDR1 and CDR2 (germline): SEHNR, FQNEAQ (reference sequence). After removal of 0 bases from V and 0 bases from J, the junction contained 3 bases not matched to a gene. CDR3 in DNA: TGTGCCAGCAGCTTAGCGGCGGGACTAGACCAAGAGACCCAGTACTTC. It codes for CASSLAAGLDQETQYF.

The J gene is TRBJ1-1, the V gene TRBV25-1; perhaps TRBD1 as D (5 bases). The germline V and J ends were trimmed by 1 base and 4 bases, with 13 bases remaining between them. The CDR3 length is 15 residues. Germline V gene data show CDR1 as MGHDK and CDR2 as SYGVNS. The CDR3 DNA is TGTGCCAGCAGTGAATTGGACAACCTAGTCACTGAAGCTTTCTTT. It translates to CASSELDNLVTEAFF.

The gene calls are TRBV27 and TRBJ1-5; D is ambiguous. The CDR3 totals 15 residues. With 2 bases removed from V and 0 bases from J, the gap between germline ends came to 8 bases. The germline gives CDR1 MNHEY, CDR2 SMNVEV (reference sequence). CDR3 sequence: CASSLREGSNQPQHF. The DNA for the CDR3 is TGTGCCAGCAGTTTACGCGAGGGTAGCAATCAGCCCCAGCATTTT.

This clone was detected only once. The CDR3, as DNA: TGCGCCAGCAGCCCGGGACAGGGATCAGATACGCAGTATTTT. Its protein is CASSPGQGSDTQYF. This chain links TRBV5-1 with TRBJ2-3; 9 bases match TRBD1. Germline V gene data show CDR1 as SGHRS and CDR2 as YFSETQ. The CDR3 runs 14 residues. V shed 4 bases, J shed 4 bases, and the junction held 4 bases outside the gene matches.

The rearrangement links TRBV14 to TRBJ2-2, with D possibly matching TRBD1 (5 bases). This CDR3 spans 14 amino acids. V dropped 1 base and J dropped 4 bases, with 7 bases sitting between them. The germline V gene encodes CDR1 SGHDN and CDR2 FVKESK. CDR3 sequence: CASSQVQVTGELFF. DNA of the CDR3: TGTGCCAGCAGCCAAGTACAGGTCACCGGGGAGCTGTTTTTT.

The rearrangement links TRBV18 to TRBJ2-7; TRBD1 might be the D (5 bases). The CDR3 has 14 residues. With 3 bases removed from V and 5 bases from J, the gap between germline ends came to 14 bases. Germline V gene data show CDR1 as KGHSH and CDR2 as LQKENI. The CDR3 loop reads CASSPLGQSHEQYF. The CDR3 region has the DNA TGTGCCAGCTCACCCCTGGGGCAGTCCCACGAGCAGTACTTC.

This chain connects TRBV7-3 to TRBJ1-1, with D maybe TRBD1 (6 bases). The CDR3 sequence is 15 residues long. Trimming took 5 bases from V and 4 from J, leaving 17 bases between them. Germline V CDR1 and CDR2: SGHTA, FQGTGA. In nucleotides, the CDR3 is TGTGCCAGCAGCGTACAGGGTGTGTTGTTCACTGAAGCTTTCTTT. Amino acids: CASSVQGVLFTEAFF.

V gene TRBV24-1 combines with J gene TRBJ1-2; 9 positions match TRBD1. Germline V gene lookup returns CDR1 KGHDR and CDR2 SFDVKD. Trimming removed 4 bases from V and 1 base from J; junction bases left unmatched: 6. The CDR3 loop spans 16 amino acids. CDR3 coding DNA: TGTGCCACCAGTGACAACCCGACAGGGGGTAACTATGGCTACACCTTC. Protein sequence: CATSDNPTGGNYGYTF.

In its sample, this clone was seen a few times. CDR3 residues: CATSDQGMNTEAFF. CDR3 coding DNA: TGTGCCACCAGTGACCAGGGGATGAACACTGAAGCTTTCTTT. V is TRBV24-1 and J is TRBJ1-1; D possibly corresponds to TRBD1 (6 bases). The CDR3 spans 14 residues. V lost 4 bases and J lost 0, with 8 bases in between. Germline V gene sequence: CDR1 KGHDR, CDR2 SFDVKD.

The chain has TRBV6-5 and TRBJ1-1; 7 nucleotides agree with TRBD1. Trimming removed 8 bases from V and 1 base from J; junction bases left unmatched: 4. The CDR3 spans 13 residues. Germline assignment: CDR1 MNHEY and CDR2 SVGAGI. CDR3 nucleotides: TGTGCCAGCCCGAGGGGGCAGAACACTGAAGCTTTCTTT. This gives the protein CASPRGQNTEAFF.

V and J are TRBV6-6 and TRBJ2-5; D remains ambiguous. V was pared by 5 bases and J by 5 bases, with 6 bases between. Germline CDR1 reads MNHNY; CDR2 reads SVGAGI (reference sequence). This CDR3 has 11 amino acids. As DNA, the CDR3 is TGTGCCAGCAGTCTCAGTGAGACCCAGTACTTC. As protein: CASSLSETQYF.

This sequence joins TRBV30 and TRBJ2-7, with 9 bases fitting TRBD1. This CDR3 is 14 amino acids long. CDR1 and CDR2 from the germline V gene are GTSNPN and SVGIG (reference sequence). The V and J ends lost 5 bases and 2 bases, in that order; junction bases with no gene match: 7. CDR3 sequence reads: CAWGRGQGTYEQYF. The CDR3 DNA reads as TGTGCCTGGGGAAGGGGACAGGGCACCTACGAGCAGTACTTC.

V is TRBV19 and J is TRBJ1-6, with D unclear. The CDR3 has 15 residues. V gave up 1 base and J gave up 10 bases, with 14 bases separating them. Germline V gives CDR1 LNHDA, CDR2 SQIVND (reference sequence). The CDR3 region is CASSIGSGYRSPLHF. The CDR3 nucleotides read TGTGCCAGTAGTATAGGGTCCGGTTACAGATCACCCCTCCACTTT.

This clone showed up just a few times. This chain uses TRBV15 with TRBJ1-4, with 9 bases fitting TRBD1. V was clipped by 1 base and J by 6 bases; unmatched bases: 3. From germline, CDR1 is LNHNV and CDR2 YYDKDF (reference sequence). The CDR3 spans 15 residues. The CDR3 nucleotides read TGTGCCACCAGCAGAGGGGGACAGGGCCATGAAAAACTGTTTTTT. Encoded protein: CATSRGGQGHEKLFF. The full variable domain, completed using reference TRBV15 and TRBJ1-4, is DAMVIQNPRYQVTQFGKPVTLSCSQTLNHNVMYWYQQKSSQAPKLLFHYYDKDFNNEADTPDNFQSRRPNTSFCFLDIRSPGLGDTAMYLCATSRGGQGHEKLFFGSGTQLSVL.

This clone was found once. The chain has TRBV5-4 and TRBJ1-1; 7 nucleotides match TRBD1. The V and J ends lost 7 bases and 3 bases, in that order; junction bases with no gene match: 9. The V gene's germline CDR1 is SGHNT and CDR2 YYREEE (reference sequence). This CDR3 has 14 amino acids. The chain's CDR3 is CASRSGGWDTEAFF. The CDR3 DNA is TGTGCCAGCCGATCAGGGGGTTGGGACACTGAAGCTTTCTTT.

The chain couples TRBV9 to TRBJ2-1; D may be TRBD2 (6 bases). Germline V gives CDR1 SGDLS, CDR2 YYNGEE. CDR3 size: 13 residues. Deletions cut 0 bases from V and 9 bases from J, with 10 bases between. The CDR3 nucleotides are TGTGCCAGCAGCGTAGCCCCCGGGGGTGAGCAGTTCTTC. Translated: CASSVAPGGEQFF.

Comment on this clone: An end of the junction differs from the germline gene, which may be a read error. The rearrangement joins TRBV7-9 to TRBJ2-1; the D gene is possibly TRBD1 (7 bases). This CDR3 spans 12 amino acids. Germline loops: CDR1 SEHNR, CDR2 FQNEAQ (reference sequence). The CDR3 sequence is CASSLASGGSIF. CDR3 coding DNA: TGTGCCAGCAGCTTAGCCTCAGGGGGGTCAATCTTC.

This clone was seen only a few times. The chain recombines TRBV7-2 with TRBJ1-2; TRBD1 is a possible D gene (6 bases). This CDR3 has 14 residues. Germline V gene sequence: CDR1 SGHTA, CDR2 FQGNSA. Trimming took 0 bases from V and 6 from J, leaving 11 bases between them. This CDR3 is CASSLARTGNGYTF. The DNA of the CDR3 is TGTGCCAGCAGCTTAGCGCGCACAGGGAATGGCTACACCTTC.

This clone was seen a single time. V and J are TRBV5-4 and TRBJ2-6; 11 bases map to TRBD1. The CDR3 has 19 amino acids. In germline, CDR1 is SGHNT, CDR2 YYREEE (reference sequence). V gave up 4 bases and J gave up 0 bases; unmatched junction bases: 9. The CDR3 DNA is TGTGCCAGCAGCGCCCAAGCCGGGACAGGGGGCTCTGGGGCCAACGTCCTGACTTTC. The encoded protein is CASSAQAGTGGSGANVLTF. Variable domain in full (rest from reference TRBV5-4 and TRBJ2-6): ETGVTQSPTHLIKTRGQQVTLRCSSQSGHNTVSWYQQALGQGPQFIFQYYREEENGRGNFPPRFSGLQFPNYSSELNVNALELDDSALYLCASSAQAGTGGSGANVLTFGAGSRLTVL.

V is TRBV19 and J is TRBJ2-7; TRBD1 matches 8 bases. CDR1 and CDR2 from the germline V gene are LNHDA and SQIVND (reference sequence). There are 13 residues in the CDR3. Losses at the gene ends were 8 bases for V and 5 bases for J; bases not matched to a gene: 8. The CDR3 loop is CASDGQGAHEQYF. The CDR3 DNA follows: TGTGCCAGTGACGGGCAGGGGGCCCACGAGCAGTACTTC.

V usage is TRBV7-2 and J usage is TRBJ1-2, with D unresolved. The CDR3 sequence is 15 residues long. CDR1 and CDR2 from the germline V gene are SGHTA and FQGNSA. V was trimmed by 5 bases and J by 3 bases, leaving 16 bases between them. The CDR3 region is CASSHAPPRDYGYTF. CDR3 in DNA: TGTGCCAGCAGCCATGCACCACCGAGGGACTATGGCTACACCTTC.